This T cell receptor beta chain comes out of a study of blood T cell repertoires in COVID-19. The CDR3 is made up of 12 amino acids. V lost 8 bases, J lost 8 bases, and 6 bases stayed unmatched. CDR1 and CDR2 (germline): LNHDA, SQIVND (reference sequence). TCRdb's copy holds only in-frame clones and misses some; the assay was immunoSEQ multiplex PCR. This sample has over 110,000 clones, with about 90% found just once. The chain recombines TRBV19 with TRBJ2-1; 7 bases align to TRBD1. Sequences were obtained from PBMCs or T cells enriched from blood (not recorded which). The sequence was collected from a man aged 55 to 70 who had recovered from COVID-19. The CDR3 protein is CASGEGGYEQFF. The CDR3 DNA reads TGTGCCAGTGGGGAAGGGGGCTATGAGCAGTTCTTC. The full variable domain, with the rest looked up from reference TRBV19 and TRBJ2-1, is DGGITQSPKYLFRKEGQNVTLSCEQNLNHDAMYWYRQDPGQGLRLIYYSQIVNDFQKGDIAEGYSVSREKKESFPLTVTSAQKNPTAFYLCASGEGGYEQFFGPGTRLTVL.